These 11 T cell receptor beta chains were sequenced from one sample in a study of T cell changes during pregnancy in multiple sclerosis. Generated by immunoSEQ multiplex PCR, the TCRdb table keeps only in-frame clones and is missing some. The table has tens of thousands of clones, roughly nine tenths seen once. Sample: peripheral blood, taken before pregnancy. The receptors stem from a female donor with multiple sclerosis, enrolled in a pregnancy study.

The rearrangement links TRBV5-4 to TRBJ2-1, with D possibly matching TRBD2 (7 bases). Trimming stripped 0 bases from V and 9 bases from J, with 13 bases between. Germline V CDR1 and CDR2: SGHNT, YYREEE (reference sequence). This CDR3 spans 14 amino acids. The CDR3 spells CASSLVRGAGEQFF. The CDR3 bases are TGTGCCAGCAGCTTGGTTCGGGGGGCGGGTGAGCAGTTCTTC. The complete variable domain, with remaining parts taken from reference TRBV5-4 and TRBJ2-1, reads ETGVTQSPTHLIKTRGQQVTLRCSSQSGHNTVSWYQQALGQGPQFIFQYYREEENGRGNFPPRFSGLQFPNYSSELNVNALELDDSALYLCASSLVRGAGEQFFGPGTRLTVL.

V usage is TRBV5-1 and J usage is TRBJ1-6; the D gene is possibly TRBD1 (5 bases). The germline V and J ends were trimmed by 0 bases and 9 bases, with 25 bases remaining between them. This CDR3 is built from 19 residues. Looked up from germline, CDR1 is SGHRS and CDR2 is YFSETQ. The CDR3 nucleotides read TGCGCCAGCAGCTTGGCCGGGGCGGGAGGCGACCAGGGAGTTTCACCCCTCCACTTT. It specifies CASSLAGAGGDQGVSPLHF.

V gene TRBV4-3 combines with J gene TRBJ1-2; no clear D. The CDR3 is made up of 16 amino acids. Germline assignment: CDR1 LGHNA and CDR2 YSLEER. Trimming left V 0 bases short and J 5 bases short, with 16 bases between. CDR3 sequence (DNA): TGCGCCAGCAGCCAAGATCCCAGCGGCAGAAATTATGGCTACACCTTC. Amino acids: CASSQDPSGRNYGYTF.

Only one count was recorded for this clone. This chain joins TRBV7-9 and TRBJ1-1; D unresolved. CDR1 is SEHNR, CDR2 FQNEAQ, per germline (reference sequence). The CDR3 runs 11 residues. Trimming took 5 bases from V and 2 from J, leaving 3 bases between them. This CDR3 is CASSQNTEAFF. CDR3 sequence (DNA): TGTGCCAGCAGCCAAAACACTGAAGCTTTCTTT.

This clone appeared a single time. V and J are TRBV18 and TRBJ1-4, with D perhaps matching TRBD1 (5 bases). Germline V gives CDR1 KGHSH, CDR2 LQKENI. V lost 3 bases, J lost 7 bases, and 6 bases lay in between. The CDR3 is made up of 12 amino acids. Here the CDR3 DNA reads TGTGCCAGCTCACCCCAGGGTGAAAAACTGTTTTTT. Protein: CASSPQGEKLFF. Supplemented by reference TRBV18 and TRBJ1-4, the full variable domain reads NAGVMQNPRHLVRRRGQEARLRCSPMKGHSHVYWYRQLPEEGLKFMVYLQKENIIDESGMPKERFSAEFPKEGPSILRIQQVVRGDSAAYFCASSPQGEKLFFGSGTQLSVL.

The V gene is TRBV6-5, the J gene TRBJ1-1; 8 bases agree with TRBD1. From germline, CDR1 is MNHEY and CDR2 SVGAGI. The CDR3 extends over 14 amino acids. Trimming removed 6 bases from V and 5 bases from J; junction bases left unmatched: 8. The CDR3: CASRPDRTGTEAFF. Written as DNA, the CDR3 is TGTGCCAGCAGACCCGACAGGACAGGGACTGAAGCTTTCTTT.

The chain joins TRBV6-1 to TRBJ1-5; D not resolved. The CDR3 consists of 15 residues. Germline-derived CDR1 and CDR2 are MNHNS and SASEGT. The V gene lost 4 bases and the J gene lost 2 bases, with 12 bases spanning the gap. The CDR3 nucleotides read TGTGCCAGCAGTGTGACCTTGGGAGGCAATCAGCCCCAGCATTTT. Protein sequence: CASSVTLGGNQPQHF.

The chain employs TRBV19 and TRBJ1-2; D is unresolved. Germline assignment: CDR1 LNHDA and CDR2 SQIVND (reference sequence). The CDR3 sequence is 15 residues long. Trimming took off 5 bases at V and 7 bases at J, with 20 bases between the two ends. CDR3 amino acids: CASSASWTKGGGYTF. CDR3 DNA sequence: TGTGCCAGTAGTGCCTCCTGGACCAAGGGAGGTGGCTACACCTTC.

In this sample, this clone turned up a few times. The genes are TRBV15 and TRBJ2-1, with 7 bases identical to TRBD2. The CDR3 sequence is 15 residues long. The germline V gene encodes CDR1 LNHNV and CDR2 YYDKDF (reference sequence). The V gene end was trimmed by 7 bases and the J gene end by 1 base; junction bases not matched to a gene: 7. The CDR3 DNA sequence: TGTGCCACCACCGAAGGGGAGGGGTCCTACAATGAGCAGTTCTTC. Its protein product is CATTEGEGSYNEQFF.

The CDR3 nucleotides are TGTGCCAGCAGCTTTTCAGGGGGCCAAGAGACCCAGTACTTC. Residues: CASSFSGGQETQYF. This chain links TRBV7-2 with TRBJ2-5, with 7 nucleotides matching TRBD1. CDR3 length equals 14 residues. V lost 3 bases, J lost 1 base, and 2 bases stayed unmatched. Per germline, CDR1 SGHTA and CDR2 FQGNSA.

J is TRBJ2-2 and V is TRBV18, with TRBD1 as a possible D gene (5 bases). The germline V gene encodes CDR1 KGHSH and CDR2 LQKENI. The CDR3 length is 17 residues. The V gene lost 4 bases and the J gene lost 6 bases, with 21 bases spanning the gap. DNA for the CDR3: TGTGCCAGCTCACATCTGCAGGGAAACGTGGCAGCCGGGGAGCTGTTTTTT. Protein product: CASSHLQGNVAAGELFF.